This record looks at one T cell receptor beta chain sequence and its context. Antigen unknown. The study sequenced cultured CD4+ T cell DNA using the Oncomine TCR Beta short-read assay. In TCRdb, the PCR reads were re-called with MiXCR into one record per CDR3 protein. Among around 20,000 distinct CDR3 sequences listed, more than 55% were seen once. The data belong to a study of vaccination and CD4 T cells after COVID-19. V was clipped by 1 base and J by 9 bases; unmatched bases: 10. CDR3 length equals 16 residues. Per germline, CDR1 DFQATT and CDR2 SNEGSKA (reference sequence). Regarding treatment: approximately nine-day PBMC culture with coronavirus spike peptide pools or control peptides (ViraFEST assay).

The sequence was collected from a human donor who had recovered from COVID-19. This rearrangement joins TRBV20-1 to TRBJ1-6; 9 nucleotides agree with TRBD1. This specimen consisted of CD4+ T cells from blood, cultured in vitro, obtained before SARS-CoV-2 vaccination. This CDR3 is CSARGDRGQGGSPLHF. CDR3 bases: TGCAGTGCTAGAGGCGATCGGGGACAGGGTGGTTCACCCCTCCACTTT.